This TCR beta chain was profiled in a study of blood T cell repertoires in COVID-19. About the research overall: COVID-19 samples from acute and convalescent phases originated in the United States, Italy and Spain. In each case, the material was cDNA or gDNA derived from T cells, B-cell-depleted T cells, or PBMCs.

Germline lookup yields CDR1 SGHTA and CDR2 FQGNSA. The CDR3 is 13 residues long. The V gene lost 5 bases and the J gene lost 4 bases, with 9 bases spanning the gap. This clone turned up a few times. Assay: immunoSEQ multiplex PCR; the TCRdb copy retains only in-frame clones and omits some. The table lists about 72,000 clones, around 80% of them singletons. The sequence came from a human donor in a cohort sampled during active COVID-19. Input material: peripheral blood. V gene TRBV7-2 combines with J gene TRBJ1-3; TRBD1 is a possible D gene (5 bases). The CDR3 nucleotides are TGTGCCAGCAGCCGGGCAGGGGGAAACACCATATATTTT. Protein: CASSRAGGNTIYF. Using reference TRBV7-2 and TRBJ1-3 for the parts outside the CDR3, the full variable domain is GAGVSQSPSNKVTEKGKDVELRCDPISGHTALYWYRQSLGQGLEFLIYFQGNSAPDKSGLPSDRFSAERTGGSVSTLTIQRTQQEDSAVYLCASSRAGGNTIYFGEGSWLTVV.